The following is a TCR beta chain sequence with its context. Trimming removed 0 bases from V and 11 bases from J, with 13 bases in between. The CDR3 runs to 13 residues. CDR1 is LNHNV, CDR2 YYDKDF, per germline (reference sequence). The record originates from a study of blood T cell repertoires in COVID-19. Study-wide background: There were acute and convalescent COVID-19 samples, and they came from the United States, Italy and Spain. PBMCs, B-cell-depleted T cells, or T cells were the source of the cDNA or gDNA that made up the material.

A Seattle source enrolled patients during active infection and followed them longitudinally. Under the authors' procedure: Amplification with reference gene primers provided the estimates of nucleated cell counts. The table came from immunoSEQ multiplex PCR; TCRdb's copy has only in-frame clones and leaves some out. The V and J calls and clone size were taken over from that table, and D and trimming were inferred from the DNA. Of 210,000 or so clones in the sample, roughly four fifths were seen once. The origin of this receptor is a woman older than 75 with COVID-19, enrolled during active disease. The chain links TRBV15 to TRBJ1-1; D might be TRBD1 (5 bases). Sequences were obtained from peripheral blood. The CDR3 sequence: CATSRDSGDSAFF. CDR3 bases: TGTGCCACCAGCAGAGATTCGGGGGATTCGGCTTTCTTT.